Sequencing of this TCR beta chain was carried out in a study of blood T cell repertoires in COVID-19. Study-level information: Sites in the United States, Italy and Spain provided acute and convalescent COVID-19 samples. T cells, B-cell-depleted T cells, or PBMCs supplied cDNA or gDNA.

The authors' processing: Nucleated cell counts were estimated from reference gene primer amplification. TCRdb's table, derived via immunoSEQ multiplex PCR, lists solely in-frame clones and lacks some. That table furnishes V, J and clone size, whereas the DNA furnished D and trimming. The table includes about 210,000 clones, 80% to 90% detected once. The source of this sequence is a man aged 35 to 55 who had recovered from COVID-19. Sequenced input: peripheral blood.

CDR3: CASSTLANTQYF. The CDR3 DNA is TGTGCCAGCAGCACCCTAGCGAATACGCAGTATTTT. The chain has TRBV7-2 and TRBJ2-3, with D possibly matching TRBD2 (6 bases). Between the trimmed V and J ends, which lost 5 bases and 7 bases, there was a span of 10 bases. Germline V CDR1 and CDR2: SGHTA, FQGNSA. The CDR3 spans 12 residues.